These 23 T cell receptor beta chains originate from one sample sequenced in a study of blood T cell repertoires in COVID-19. Produced via immunoSEQ multiplex PCR; TCRdb's table is partial and in-frame only. The sample includes some 140,000 clones, more than 70% of them seen just once. The sequencing sample was made of peripheral blood. These receptors originate from a human donor in a cohort sampled during active COVID-19.

A remark on this clone: In the same sample, other DNA sequences code for this CDR3. The rearrangement joins TRBV6-6 to TRBJ1-5, with 7 bases matching TRBD1. This CDR3 region has 15 residues. With V trimmed by 0 bases and J by 2 bases, 1 base remained unmatched. From germline, CDR1 is MNHNY and CDR2 SVGAGI (reference sequence). CDR3 loop: CASSYSTGGNQPQHF. As DNA, the CDR3 is TGTGCCAGCAGTTACTCCACAGGGGGCAATCAGCCCCAGCATTTT.

The CDR3 protein is CASSLNSGTAVYGYTF. In DNA form, the CDR3 reads TGTGCCAGCAGCTTAAACTCCGGGACAGCCGTCTATGGCTACACCTTC. V usage is TRBV7-2 and J usage is TRBJ1-2; 7 bases line up with TRBD1. The germline V gene encodes CDR1 SGHTA and CDR2 FQGNSA. Trimming at V came to 2 bases and at J to 4 bases, leaving 10 bases not matched to a gene. The CDR3 has 16 amino acids. Using reference TRBV7-2 and TRBJ1-2 for the parts outside the CDR3, the full variable domain is GAGVSQSPSNKVTEKGKDVELRCDPISGHTALYWYRQSLGQGLEFLIYFQGNSAPDKSGLPSDRFSAERTGGSVSTLTIQRTQQEDSAVYLCASSLNSGTAVYGYTFGSGTRLTVV.

The genes are TRBV10-1 and TRBJ1-6; TRBD1 is a possible D gene (6 bases). Trimming took off 0 bases at V and 6 bases at J, with 15 bases between the two ends. In germline, CDR1 is WNHNN, CDR2 SYGVQD (reference sequence). The CDR3 consists of 17 residues. The DNA of the CDR3 is TGCGCCAGCAGTGAGTCCCGAGGACAGCAGGGTAATTCACCCCTCCACTTT. This translates into CASSESRGQQGNSPLHF.

This rearrangement joins TRBV11-3 to TRBJ2-1, with a weak D call TRBD2 (6 bases). Trimming removed 5 bases from V and 5 bases from J, with 16 bases in between. The CDR3 has 15 amino acids. Germline-derived CDR1 and CDR2 are SGHNT and YENEEA. The CDR3: CASSPREKEHNEQFF. CDR3 DNA sequence: TGTGCCAGCAGCCCCCGGGAGAAAGAACACAATGAGCAGTTCTTC.

This clone was seen a few times. The gene calls are TRBV27 and TRBJ2-7, with D tentatively TRBD2 (6 bases). CDR1 is MNHEY, CDR2 SMNVEV, per germline (reference sequence). Trimming pared 0 bases from V and 2 bases from J, leaving 17 bases between. This CDR3 has 17 residues. The CDR3 is CASSLSRRYGGAYEQYF. In DNA, the CDR3 is TGTGCCAGCAGTTTATCCCGGCGGTATGGAGGGGCCTACGAGCAGTACTTC.

The chain links TRBV19 to TRBJ2-1, with 9 bases identical to TRBD2. Germline lookup yields CDR1 LNHDA and CDR2 SQIVND (reference sequence). The J segment lost 3 bases and the V segment lost 7 bases, leaving 16 bases of the junction unmatched. The CDR3 runs to 18 residues. The CDR3 DNA sequence: TGTGCCAGTAATAAAAAGGGGGGGCTAGCGGGAAACTACAATGAGCAGTTCTTC. Translated, it gives CASNKKGGLAGNYNEQFF.

On this clone itself: This same CDR3 is encoded by further DNA sequences in the sample. The genes are TRBV5-1 and TRBJ1-1; possible D gene TRBD1, 5 bases. Germline assignment: CDR1 SGHRS and CDR2 YFSETQ. CDR3 length equals 13 residues. With 4 bases removed from V and 2 bases from J, the gap between germline ends came to 9 bases. This chain's CDR3 is CASSLRGNTEAFF. The CDR3 nucleotides read TGCGCCAGCAGCCTAAGGGGTAACACTGAAGCTTTCTTT.

The chain employs TRBV19 and TRBJ2-3; 8 positions match TRBD2. Germline V gene sequence: CDR1 LNHDA, CDR2 SQIVND (reference sequence). J was trimmed by 1 base and V by 5 bases; bases with no gene match: 14. CDR3 size: 18 residues. The CDR3 spells CASSSPPGGGGRTDTQYF. The CDR3 DNA sequence: TGTGCCAGTAGTTCCCCCCCGGGGGGGGGCGGCCGCACAGATACGCAGTATTTT.

V usage is TRBV5-6 and J usage is TRBJ2-5; TRBD2 agrees at 10 bases. The V and J ends lost 4 bases and 5 bases, in that order; junction bases with no gene match: 2. The CDR3 has 13 amino acids. Germline V gives CDR1 SGHDT, CDR2 YYEEEE. The CDR3 here is CASSLAGDETQYF. CDR3 in DNA: TGTGCCAGCAGCCTAGCGGGGGACGAGACCCAGTACTTC. Using reference TRBV5-6 and TRBJ2-5 for the parts outside the CDR3, the full variable domain is DAGVTQSPTHLIKTRGQQVTLRCSPKSGHDTVSWYQQALGQGPQFIFQYYEEEERQRGNFPDRFSGHQFPNYSSELNVNALLLGDSALYLCASSLAGDETQYFGPGTRLLVL.

This chain links TRBV9 with TRBJ2-4, with 7 nucleotides matching TRBD1. The CDR3 contains 16 residues. V shed 4 bases and J 4 bases; nucleotides not matched to a gene: 11. Germline CDR1 reads SGDLS; CDR2 reads YYNGEE. The CDR3 sequence: CASSPTLGTAKNIQYF. CDR3 nucleotides: TGTGCCAGCAGCCCAACCCTAGGGACAGCTAAAAACATTCAGTACTTC.

The genes are TRBV24-1 and TRBJ1-5; D not resolved. Germline loops: CDR1 KGHDR, CDR2 SFDVKD. V lost 4 bases, J lost 9 bases, and 27 bases lay in between. The CDR3 runs 18 residues. The CDR3 DNA sequence: TGTGCCACCAGTGACCCGGTCGTCACGGGTGTCCCTTTCTGGCCCCAGCATTTT. This sequence encodes CATSDPVVTGVPFWPQHF.

This clone has just one count. V gene TRBV6-6 combines with J gene TRBJ2-7; 10 nucleotides agree with TRBD2. Germline CDR1 MNHNY, CDR2 SVGAGI (reference sequence). Trimming took 6 bases from V and 12 from J; bases not matched to a gene: 11. There are 13 residues in the CDR3. The CDR3: CASRQTLAGKSYV. Here the CDR3 DNA reads TGTGCCAGCAGGCAAACACTAGCGGGAAAATCGTACGTC.

The V and J genes are TRBV12-3 or TRBV12-4 and TRBJ1-2, with TRBD1 identical over 8 bases. Unmatched junction bases numbered 9, after V lost 8 bases and J lost 7 bases. There are 13 residues in the CDR3. The CDR3 DNA reads TGTGCCAGCGCCCCCGGACAGGGTGGTGGCTACACCTTC. Translated, it gives CASAPGQGGGYTF.

J is TRBJ2-7 and V is TRBV10-3; D not certain. The V end lost 10 bases, the J end lost 2 bases, and 15 bases lay between the germline ends. CDR3 length: 13 residues. CDR1 ENHRY and CDR2 SYGVKD come from the germline V gene. The CDR3 reads CATTREATYEQYF. The CDR3 DNA is TGTGCCACCACTCGAGAAGCTACCTACGAGCAGTACTTC.

The chain is built from TRBV9 and TRBJ1-6, with 7 bases matching TRBD1. CDR3 size: 18 residues. Germline V lookup: CDR1 SGDLS, CDR2 YYNGEE. Losses at the gene ends were 2 bases for V and 6 bases for J; bases not matched to a gene: 14. CDR3 coding DNA: TGTGCCAGCAGCGTGGGGGGAAACCGGGACAGACCTAATTCACCCCTCCACTTT. This codes for CASSVGGNRDRPNSPLHF.

On this clone: In the same sample, other DNA sequences code for this CDR3. The CDR3 region is CASSLEGRGGYNEQFF. CDR3 nucleotide sequence: TGTGCCAGCAGCTTAGAGGGGCGCGGGGGGTACAATGAGCAGTTCTTC. The chain uses TRBV7-2 and TRBJ2-1, with 8 bases lining up with TRBD2. The CDR3 runs to 16 residues. J was trimmed by 4 bases and V by 1 base; bases with no gene match: 6. Germline V lookup: CDR1 SGHTA, CDR2 FQGNSA. The entire variable domain, with the rest obtained from reference TRBV7-2 and TRBJ2-1, is as follows: GAGVSQSPSNKVTEKGKDVELRCDPISGHTALYWYRQSLGQGLEFLIYFQGNSAPDKSGLPSDRFSAERTGGSVSTLTIQRTQQEDSAVYLCASSLEGRGGYNEQFFGPGTRLTVL.

In its sample, this clone was seen once. CDR3 in DNA: TGTGCCATCAGGTCGCAGGCCCCGAACACTGAAGCTTTCTTT. Amino acids: CAIRSQAPNTEAFF. The chain carries TRBV10-3 and TRBJ1-1; D remains ambiguous. CDR1 ENHRY and CDR2 SYGVKD come from the germline V gene. CDR3 length: 14 amino acids. The ends were cut back, 6 bases at V and 1 base at J, with 12 bases in the middle.

In its sample, this clone was seen many times. The gene calls are TRBV19 and TRBJ1-5; possibly TRBD1 for D (6 bases). Looked up from germline, CDR1 is LNHDA and CDR2 is SQIVND (reference sequence). V was clipped by 10 bases and J by 4 bases, with 14 bases between them. The CDR3 totals 13 residues. The CDR3 region is CAMGGGLNQPQHF. For the CDR3, the DNA is TGTGCCATGGGAGGGGGGCTGAATCAGCCCCAGCATTTT.

The J gene is TRBJ2-3, the V gene TRBV20-1; D possibly corresponds to TRBD2 (5 bases). Trimming removed 3 bases from V and 8 bases from J, with 9 bases in between. The CDR3 extends over 11 amino acids. CDR1 is DFQATT, CDR2 SNEGSKA, per germline (reference sequence). CDR3 loop: CSASEGSTQYF. CDR3 nucleotides: TGCAGTGCTAGCGAGGGTAGTACGCAGTATTTT.

This chain joins TRBV5-5 and TRBJ1-1, with D uncertain. This CDR3 has 11 residues. V lost 2 bases and J lost 6, with 5 bases in between. The germline V gene encodes CDR1 SGHKS and CDR2 YYEKEE (reference sequence). In nucleotides, the CDR3 is TGTGCCAGCAGCTTCGGAGCTGAAGCTTTCTTT. Protein product: CASSFGAEAFF. The whole variable domain, remainder taken from reference TRBV5-5 and TRBJ1-1, is DAGVTQSPTHLIKTRGQQVTLRCSPISGHKSVSWYQQVLGQGPQFIFQYYEKEERGRGNFPDRFSARQFPNYSSELNVNALLLGDSALYLCASSFGAEAFFGQGTRLTVV.

The chain employs TRBV9 and TRBJ1-6; a weak D match, TRBD1 (5 bases). This CDR3 contains 16 residues. Germline V gene data show CDR1 as SGDLS and CDR2 as YYNGEE. The germline V and J ends were trimmed by 3 bases and 2 bases, with 12 bases remaining between them. The CDR3 DNA reads TGTGCCAGCAGCGCCGAACCGGGGGCCTATAATTCACCCCTCCACTTT. This sequence encodes CASSAEPGAYNSPLHF.

The V gene is TRBV29-1, the J gene TRBJ1-2, with D perhaps TRBD1 (5 bases). The V and J ends lost 7 bases and 3 bases respectively, with 15 bases between them. Germline loops: CDR1 SQVTM, CDR2 ANQGSEA. CDR3 length: 13 amino acids. CDR3 amino acids: CSAVGAEYYGYTF. CDR3 nucleotides: TGCAGCGCCGTAGGGGCCGAATACTATGGCTACACCTTC.

This clone was counted at least ten times. The chain joins TRBV7-8 to TRBJ2-2; D gene unclear. Germline CDR1 SGHVS, CDR2 FQNEAQ. V lost 3 bases to trimming and J lost 3 bases, with 11 bases between them. The CDR3 loop spans 15 amino acids. The DNA of the CDR3 is TGTGCCAGCAGCTTCTATCGCCGCCACACCGGGGAGCTGTTTTTT. It yields the protein CASSFYRRHTGELFF.